This T cell receptor beta chain was identified in a study of blood T cells in healthy people across ages. Study outcomes and limitations: Diversity was higher, and naive CD4+ cells more numerous, in long-lived donors than in aged donors. Changes seen in expanded clonotypes were possibly confounded by donor CMV status left unknown. In older individuals, TCR beta diversity per million T cells was lower, falling roughly linearly with age.

This clonotype was observed a handful of times. Antigen unknown. The V gene lost 6 bases and the J gene lost 2 bases, with 17 bases spanning the gap. Germline CDR1 and CDR2: KGHSH and LQKENI. The CDR3 consists of 16 residues. Combining a sample-barcoded 5' primer with a J-beta primer mix, a second PCR ran for about 6 to 12 cycles. Researchers report that each sample yielded at least 3 million CDR3-containing paired-end reads. Each CDR3 protein gets one entry after TCRdb re-called the 5' RACE reads with MiXCR. Here the sample spans a few hundred thousand distinct CDR3 sequences, roughly 29% being singletons.

This clonotype originated in a woman between 65 and 79 years old in good health. What was sequenced was blood. V gene TRBV18 combines with J gene TRBJ2-4; D is possibly TRBD2 (6 bases). The CDR3 bases are TGTGCCAGCTCCCTAGGAGGGGTTGGGCCCAAAAACATTCAGTACTTC. Encoded protein: CASSLGGVGPKNIQYF.